This T cell receptor (beta chain) was recovered during a study of T cells in Graves' hyperthyroidism and ophthalmopathy. Germline V CDR1 and CDR2: DFQATT, SNEGSKA (reference sequence). CDR3 length: 17 amino acids. V shed 3 bases, J shed 3 bases, and the junction held 10 bases outside the gene matches. The CDR3 regions of TCR beta were amplified from RNA transcripts. In the first-round RT-PCR of the TCR CDR3, the HTBI primer set was used. One entry per CDR3 protein, called by TCRdb with MiXCR from the multiplex PCR reads. This sample has approximately 400,000 distinct CDR3 sequences, with approximately 14% found just once. Findings and limits, study-wide: Ophthalmopathy was model-predicted a median about 6.7 months pre-onset.

This clonotype was seen ten or more times. Its target is unknown. The TCR sequence derives from a woman aged 18-29 years with Graves' hyperthyroidism. Specimen: blood. The chain is built from TRBV20-1 and TRBJ2-1; 11 nucleotides agree with TRBD2. CDR3: CSARDSGRARSYNEQFF. In DNA, the CDR3 is TGCAGTGCTAGGGATAGCGGGAGGGCTCGAAGCTACAATGAGCAGTTCTTC.